This TCR beta chain is drawn from a study of shared clonotypes between healthy human individuals (dated by TCRdb to 2018 to 2021). About the investigation overall: The cohort comprised a couple of women and a few men aged 18 to 49 years. Libraries were prepared and TCR repertoires were sequenced by different laboratories using diverse techniques, in order to increase sequencing depth and limit assay-specific biases. Blood TCR repertoires of about 5 healthy adults were deeply sequenced to estimate repertoire size and the extent of clonotype sharing between individuals. Each donor's leukapheresis produced roughly between about 0.8 and 8.9 billion PBMCs. Per donor, three plates each were used for CD4 naive and CD4 memory, two for CD8 naive, and one for CD8 memory. Findings and caveats that apply to the study as a whole: The small number of donors limited the genetic and exposure-history diversity represented. Pairwise subsampling indicated that sequencing depth was expected to affect the degree of clonotype sharing among donors. Compared with non-shared clonotypes, the clonotypes found in all four sorted-subset donors had higher generation probabilities. Sampling was restricted to blood, and TCR repertoires in tissue are likely to differ from TCR repertoires in blood. Approximately 5% of naive CD4, 3.5% of naive CD8, roughly 2.4% of memory CD4, and around 0.42% of memory CD8 clonotypes were shared across four donors. Rarefaction of sorted-subset datasets indicated incomplete sequencing despite the large sequencing depth. Estimated clonotype richness was generally larger for naive than for memory subsets.

Using the deep immunoSEQ assay, multiplex PCR amplified TCR CDR3 regions from genomic DNA. For each cell subset, the extracted genomic DNA was distributed evenly across all wells of several immunoSEQ 96-well plates, and each plate served as one replicate. For sorted subsets, 150 to 250 ng of genomic DNA, equivalent to roughly 33,000 T cell genomes, went into each replicate PCR. The purified libraries were quantified using a Qubit 3.0 fluorometer, sized with a Bioanalyzer 2100, and then quantified again using the KAPA Library Quantification kit. Every immunoSEQ 96-well plate was sequenced on a dedicated single-read 150-cycle Illumina NextSeq 550 flow cell. The study's own analysis went as follows. Because only junctional sequences without quality scores were contained in the immunoSEQ output, filtering matching that applied to full-length reads could not be performed. Sequences were annotated with PyIR, a Python wrapper for IgBLAST v1.9, and V/J genes and CDR3 were assigned using IMGT germline references. Reads were removed for weak V/J assignments (E-value above 1e-6), missing CDR3, stop codons, out-of-frame junctions, or ambiguous translated residues. A V3J clonotype was defined by an identical inferred V gene, J gene, and CDR3 amino acid sequence. Percentage overlap between repertoires was calculated by dividing the number of shared unique clonotypes by the size of the smaller repertoire. Repertoire richness was assessed with RTK rarefaction, the Chao1 estimator, and Recon v2.1 estimates of unobserved clonotypes. Generation probabilities were computed with OLGA for all TCRbeta clonotypes obtained by the gDNA method from four donors. The clones in this table, taken by TCRdb from immuneACCESS, are in-frame only. Not every clone is retained; where verified, under half of the shortfall comes from an unresolved V gene, and the cause of the rest is unknown. The V and J calls and clone size are taken from that table; D and trimming were inferred from the DNA. Counted in this sample were fewer than 2.5 million clones; 93% of them appeared once. The ten largest clones take up 0.35% to 0.45% of the sample.

On this clone itself: Its antigen specificity is not known. Nothing much larger sits one base from this clone, and base qualities are not available.

V trim: 4 bases; J trim: 7 bases; unmatched bases: 4. Measured from the cysteine to the phenylalanine, the CDR3 is 14 residues long. Here the CDR3 DNA is all that survives: 42 bases in frame from base 1. Based on the germline V gene (reference sequence), the CDR1 and CDR2 sequences are SEHNR and FQNEAQ. Healthy HIV-negative adults with no recently reported acute infections or vaccinations were included as donors. Only Caucasian adults living in Nashville, Tennessee, USA were represented among the donors. CD4+ T cells were enriched by magnetic negative selection, after which naive cells were positively selected on CD45RA and the negative fraction was taken as the memory subset. After blood collection by leukapheresis, PBMCs were isolated using Ficoll-Histopaque density gradient centrifugation and then cryopreserved in the vapor phase of liquid nitrogen. Purity and quantity of every magnetically sorted T cell population were checked by analytical flow cytometry. From each sorted fraction, genomic DNA was isolated and quantified by UV absorbance on a Nanodrop 2000c.

This sequence originates from a man aged 18 to 30 in good health. Some clones in this sample may be carry-over from other donors' samples. This receptor chain uses TRBV7-9 and TRBJ1-2; TRBD1 matches 12 bases in the middle. The sample taken for sequencing was naive CD4+ T cells from PBMCs. The label giving this sample's cell subset or site can be read as: CD45RA+ positively selected. The CDR3: CASSWDRGQSGYTF. The nucleotides are TGTGCCAGCAGCTGGGACAGGGGGCAGTCTGGCTACACCTTC.